The clone carrying this TCR beta chain came up once. The source of the sample is a study of T cell changes during pregnancy in multiple sclerosis. Germline V gene lookup returns CDR1 MGHRA and CDR2 YSYEKL. The CDR3 consists of 15 residues. Trimming cost V 0 bases and J 3 bases, with 11 bases left between them. Assay used: immunoSEQ multiplex PCR; TCRdb lists only in-frame clones, some missing. The sample carries about 79,000 clones, 75% to 95% recorded once. The sequencing used CD4+ T cells from peripheral blood mononuclear cells, collected in the second trimester of pregnancy. The receptor comes from a female donor with multiple sclerosis, enrolled in a pregnancy study. The chain carries TRBV4-1 and TRBJ1-2; D not certain. CDR3 region: CASSQDRRVHYGYTF. In DNA, the CDR3 is TGCGCCAGCAGCCAAGATCGGAGGGTACACTATGGCTACACCTTC.